A single sample is the source of the 32 T cell receptor beta chains below, sequenced in a study of glioma-infiltrating T cells (dated by TCRdb to about 2016). Sequencing used an Illumina MiSeq. The iRepertoire nested amplicon-rescue multiplex PCR (arm-PCR) platform was used to amplify TCR alpha and beta CDR3 regions from RNA. TCRdb reanalyzed the raw reads on its own, using fastp at Q25 for trimming and MiXCR for clone calling, and kept in-frame beta chains. Every distinct CDR3 protein forms one entry, paired with its most common genes and DNA. This sample holds around 93,000 distinct CDR3 sequences; roughly 40% were observed only once. The ten largest clones represent roughly two fifths of the sample. The sequencing input was glioma tissue, nonneoplastic brain tissue, or PBMCs (not recorded which). Source of these receptors: a human donor with low-grade glioma or glioblastoma, undergoing nonglioma brain surgery, or in good health (not recorded which).

This clonotype was recorded a few times. An end of the junction does not agree with germline; a read error may underlie this. The chain uses TRBV6-2 or TRBV6-3 and TRBJ1-5, with a weak D call TRBD1 (5 bases). The germline CDR1 and CDR2 sequences are MNHEY and SVGEGT. The CDR3 runs to 13 residues. The CDR3 nucleotides read TGTGCCAGCAGTTTTGGGGGGGTTCAGCACCAGCATTTC. The encoded protein is CASSFGGVQHQHF.

This clonotype was recorded many times. This sequence joins TRBV2 and TRBJ2-7, with TRBD2 as a possible D gene (5 bases). The V gene's germline CDR1 is SNHLY and CDR2 FYNNEI. Trimming cost V 7 bases and J 7 bases, with 11 bases left between them. The CDR3 has 11 amino acids. The CDR3 is CASIERREQYF. The CDR3 DNA is TGTGCCAGCATCGAGCGGAGGGAGCAGTACTTC.

This clonotype was counted ten times or more. The V call is TRBV20-1, the J call TRBJ2-1; 10 bases are a match to TRBD2. This CDR3 has 18 amino acids. The J segment lost 9 bases and the V segment lost 0 bases, leaving 17 bases of the junction unmatched. Germline V lookup: CDR1 DFQATT, CDR2 SNEGSKA (reference sequence). This CDR3 reads CSARDLLAGALGRGEQFF. In nucleotides, the CDR3 is TGCAGTGCTAGAGATTTGCTAGCGGGAGCTTTGGGCCGCGGTGAGCAGTTCTTC.

This clonotype was counted at least ten times. In DNA form, the CDR3 reads TGTGCCAGCAGCCCGACAGGGGGCATCGACGAGCAGTACTTC. Protein product: CASSPTGGIDEQYF. The chain employs TRBV7-9 and TRBJ2-7; TRBD1 matches at 10 bases. J gave up 5 bases and V 5 bases, and 6 bases lay outside the gene matches. CDR1 and CDR2 from the germline V gene are SEHNR and FQNEAQ (reference sequence). The CDR3 consists of 14 residues.

This clonotype was picked up a small number of times. This may arise from a read error, as a much more abundant clone is one base away. The V and J genes are TRBV7-9 and TRBJ1-5; no firm D call. Looked up from germline, CDR1 is SEHNR and CDR2 is FQNEAQ (reference sequence). V was clipped by 1 base and J by 8 bases, with 12 bases between them. The CDR3 consists of 14 residues. This CDR3 reads CASSLGRENKPQHF. The CDR3 DNA reads as TGTGCCAGCAGCTTAGGAAGGGAGAATAAGCCCCAGCATTTT.

The sample holds many counts of this clonotype. The rearrangement uses TRBV3-1 and TRBJ2-7, with D hard to call. This CDR3 comprises 15 residues. Trimming cost V 0 bases and J 1 base, with 10 bases left between them. Germline CDR1 is LGHDT and CDR2 is YNNKEL (reference sequence). This CDR3 is CASSQDAASSYEQYF. Here the CDR3 DNA reads TGTGCCAGCAGCCAAGATGCTGCATCTTCCTACGAGCAGTACTTC.

A remark on this clonotype: A much larger clone differs from this one at a single base, so this may be a read error. J is TRBJ2-3 and V is TRBV4-1; 13 nucleotides line up with TRBD2. Trimming at V came to 6 bases and at J to 8 bases, leaving 8 bases not matched to a gene. Germline assignment: CDR1 MGHRA and CDR2 YSYEKL. The CDR3 length is 15 residues. CDR3 nucleotide sequence: TGCGCCAGCAGGTCGACTAGCGGGGGGCCCGGTACGCAGTATTTT. Translating gives CASRSTSGGPGTQYF.

Points on this clonotype: Possible read error: a much larger clone is one base away. The rearrangement uses TRBV5-4 and TRBJ2-1; TRBD1 aligns across 8 bases. CDR3 length: 15 amino acids. CDR1 and CDR2 from the germline V gene are SGHNT and YYREEE (reference sequence). The CDR3 spells CASSKDRATYYEQFF. The CDR3 DNA reads as TGTGCCAGCAGCAAGGACAGGGCAACCTACTATGAGCAGTTCTTC.

A note on this clonotype: Sequence at one end of the junction differs from germline and may be a read error. The chain uses TRBV27 and TRBJ2-3; D unclear. Germline CDR1 reads MNHEY; CDR2 reads SMNVEV (reference sequence). The CDR3 has 12 amino acids. The CDR3 region is CAISLDGETQYF. The CDR3 DNA reads TGTGCCATCAGTTTAGACGGAGAGACCCAGTATTTT.

This clonotype was seen repeatedly, ten times or more. The chain recombines TRBV28 with TRBJ1-2, with D possibly matching TRBD1 (6 bases). Germline V gene sequence: CDR1 MDHEN, CDR2 SYDVKM. CDR3 length: 14 amino acids. V gave up 3 bases and J gave up 2 bases, with 10 bases separating them. In DNA, the CDR3 is TGTGCCAGCAGTTTTCAGGGGAGGAACTATGGCTACACCTTC. As protein: CASSFQGRNYGYTF.

Many counts were recorded for this clonotype. The chain joins TRBV4-2 to TRBJ2-2; D is ambiguous. Germline lookup yields CDR1 LGHNA and CDR2 YNFKEQ. This CDR3 is built from 14 residues. The germline V and J ends were trimmed by 1 base and 1 base, with 4 bases remaining between them. CDR3: CASSQGQNTGELFF. In nucleotides, the CDR3 is TGTGCCAGCAGCCAAGGACAGAACACCGGGGAGCTGTTTTTT.

This clonotype was seen repeatedly, ten times or more. The chain recombines TRBV19 with TRBJ2-2; D not resolved. CDR3 length equals 17 residues. Germline CDR1 is LNHDA and CDR2 is SQIVND (reference sequence). Between the trimmed V and J ends, which lost 3 bases and 4 bases, there was a span of 18 bases. This CDR3 reads CASSIERGGVSTGELFF. CDR3 in DNA: TGTGCCAGTAGTATTGAAAGAGGTGGCGTGAGCACCGGGGAGCTGTTTTTT.

This clonotype showed up just a few times. A much larger clone differs by one base, so this may be a read error. The genes are TRBV12-3 or TRBV12-4 and TRBJ1-6; D is unresolved. There are 13 residues in the CDR3. CDR3 DNA sequence: TGTGCCTGCAGTCCGGTGATGAATTCACCCCTCCACTTT. Its protein is CACSPVMNSPLHF.

This clonotype has ten or more counts. V and J are TRBV27 and TRBJ2-7, with 8 positions matching TRBD2. This CDR3 region has 14 residues. The V segment lost 7 bases and the J segment 4 bases; nucleotides outside the gene matches: 9. Germline V gene lookup returns CDR1 MNHEY and CDR2 SMNVEV (reference sequence). The DNA of the CDR3 is TGTGCCAGCATGGGATTAGCGGGGCTGTACGAGCAGTACTTC. It specifies CASMGLAGLYEQYF.

This clonotype appeared many times. The gene calls are TRBV10-3 and TRBJ1-2; D possibly corresponds to TRBD1 (5 bases). Germline-derived CDR1 and CDR2 are ENHRY and SYGVKD. The V and J ends lost 4 bases and 4 bases respectively, with 16 bases between them. The CDR3 has 15 amino acids. CDR3 sequence reads: CAISVLGTDSYGYTF. The CDR3 DNA reads as TGTGCCATCAGTGTGCTCGGGACGGATAGCTATGGCTACACCTTC.

The sample holds many counts of this clonotype. This sequence joins TRBV5-4 and TRBJ2-3; the D is unclear. The CDR3 contains 14 residues. The V gene's germline CDR1 is SGHNT and CDR2 YYREEE (reference sequence). V dropped 5 bases and J dropped 0 bases, with 10 bases sitting between them. CDR3 bases: TGTGCCAGCAGTATTTTCACTAGCACAGATACGCAGTATTTT. Translating gives CASSIFTSTDTQYF.

This clonotype has at least ten counts. V is TRBV12-3 or TRBV12-4 and J is TRBJ2-5, with D hard to call. CDR3 length equals 14 residues. The V gene lost 2 bases and the J gene lost 5 bases, with 12 bases spanning the gap. The chain's CDR3 is CASSLQVLGETQYF. CDR3 in DNA: TGTGCCAGCAGTTTACAGGTCCTAGGGGAGACCCAGTACTTC.

This clonotype came up once. The V and J genes are TRBV28 and TRBJ2-3; 9 nucleotides line up with TRBD1. V shed 8 bases and J 12 bases; nucleotides not matched to a gene: 15. The length of the CDR3 is 14 residues. The germline gives CDR1 MDHEN, CDR2 SYDVKM. The CDR3 spells CASGGDREGETQYF. The CDR3 bases are TGTGCCAGCGGTGGGGACAGGGAAGGGGAGACCCAGTATTTT.

This clonotype was observed at least ten times. The genes are TRBV3-1 and TRBJ1-1; no firm D call. The V gene's germline CDR1 is LGHDT and CDR2 YNNKEL (reference sequence). Trimming removed 1 base from V and 3 bases from J, with 3 bases in between. There are 12 residues in the CDR3. This CDR3 reads CASSQGDTEAFF. The CDR3 DNA follows: TGTGCCAGCAGCCAAGGGGACACTGAAGCTTTCTTT.

The table lists this clonotype with many counts. CDR3 in amino acids: CASSLLVAENTGELFF. The DNA for the CDR3 is TGCGCCAGCAGCCTATTAGTTGCAGAGAACACCGGGGAGCTGTTTTTT. V is TRBV5-1 and J is TRBJ2-2; D gene ambiguous. The CDR3 loop spans 16 amino acids. V gave up 4 bases and J gave up 1 base, with 14 bases separating them. Germline CDR1 and CDR2: SGHRS and YFSETQ.

CDR3 nucleotide sequence: TGTGCCAGCAGACCGGGACAGGGACCATACGAGCAGTACTTC. It specifies CASRPGQGPYEQYF. The gene calls are TRBV5-6 and TRBJ2-7; 9 bases map to TRBD1. V shed 5 bases and J 4 bases; nucleotides not matched to a gene: 7. The CDR3 consists of 14 residues. Per germline, CDR1 SGHDT and CDR2 YYEEEE.

J is TRBJ1-1 and V is TRBV12-3 or TRBV12-4; TRBD1 agrees at 8 bases. Trimming cost V 7 bases and J 12 bases; bases outside gene matches: 10. The CDR3 has 12 residues. In DNA form, the CDR3 reads TGTGCCAGCACCGGGGACAGGATTAGACCTTTCTTT. Encoded protein: CASTGDRIRPFF.

This clonotype has at least ten counts. The chain uses TRBV7-8 and TRBJ2-7, with TRBD2 matching 7 bases. Trimming cost V 4 bases and J 3 bases; bases outside gene matches: 9. Germline assignment: CDR1 SGHVS and CDR2 FQNEAQ. This CDR3 is 15 amino acids long. Here the CDR3 reads CASSSLGREGYEQYF. As DNA, the CDR3 is TGTGCCAGCAGCTCCTTGGGGAGGGAAGGCTACGAGCAGTACTTC.

At least ten counts were recorded for this clonotype. The gene calls are TRBV6-6 and TRBJ2-6; D uncertain. Trimming removed 0 bases at V and 4 bases at J, with 19 bases between. Germline lookup yields CDR1 MNHNY and CDR2 SVGAGI (reference sequence). CDR3 length: 19 residues. The CDR3 bases are TGTGCCAGCAGTTACTCGGGCCCCAGTTTTCTTAGAGGGGCCAACGTCCTGACTTTC. Protein product: CASSYSGPSFLRGANVLTF.

This clonotype has more than one count but fewer than ten. V gene TRBV29-1 combines with J gene TRBJ2-2, with D perhaps TRBD1 (6 bases). This CDR3 region has 15 residues. Germline CDR1 is SQVTM and CDR2 is ANQGSEA. Trimming took 5 bases from V and 0 from J, leaving 13 bases between them. The CDR3 DNA sequence: TGCAGCGTTCACAGGGATTCCGCGAACACCGGGGAGCTGTTTTTT. Encoded protein: CSVHRDSANTGELFF.

This clonotype was recorded at least ten times. The junction differs from germline at one of its ends, possibly a read error. This chain links TRBV4-1 with TRBJ2-1; D might be TRBD2 (5 bases). This CDR3 region has 14 residues. Germline CDR1 is MGHRA and CDR2 is YSYEKL. In nucleotides, the CDR3 is TGCACCAGTAGCCAAGAGGGAGAATACAATGAGCAGTTCTTC. Its translation: CTSSQEGEYNEQFF.

About this clonotype: A much larger clone is a single base away; this may be a read error. The chain employs TRBV6-1 and TRBJ2-5; 7 nucleotides agree with TRBD2. Looked up from germline, CDR1 is MNHNS and CDR2 is SASEGT. The length of the CDR3 is 14 residues. The CDR3 region is CASSGGLVRETRCF. Written as DNA, the CDR3 is TGCGCCAGCAGTGGTGGACTAGTCAGAGAGACCCGGTGCTTC.

Many counts were recorded for this clonotype. This rearrangement joins TRBV6-2 or TRBV6-3 to TRBJ2-4, with 12 bases identical to TRBD1. This CDR3 contains 14 residues. Losses at the gene ends were 5 bases for V and 6 bases for J; bases not matched to a gene: 2. The V gene's germline CDR1 is MNHEY and CDR2 SVGEGT. CDR3 in amino acids: CASSAGQGANIQYF. CDR3 in DNA: TGTGCCAGCAGTGCGGGACAGGGGGCAAACATTCAGTACTTC.

In the case of this clonotype: A read error may explain this, as a much larger clone is one base away. CDR3 nucleotides: TGTGCCAGCTCGCCAAAGACAAGGGGGTCCGAGCAGTACTTC. It specifies CASSPKTRGSEQYF. The chain is built from TRBV18 and TRBJ2-7, with a tentative D call TRBD1 (6 bases). The V end lost 6 bases, the J end lost 6 bases, and 18 bases lay between the germline ends. The CDR3 has 14 residues. Per the germline V gene, CDR1 is KGHSH and CDR2 is LQKENI.

This clonotype has ten or more counts. This chain uses TRBV2 with TRBJ2-2; 10 bases match TRBD1. Germline V gives CDR1 SNHLY, CDR2 FYNNEI. V shed 6 bases, J shed 3 bases, and the junction held 1 base outside the gene matches. This CDR3 region has 14 residues. The CDR3 loop is CASRGTGDTGELFF. As DNA, the CDR3 is TGTGCCAGCAGGGGGACAGGGGACACCGGGGAGCTGTTTTTT.

The sample holds many counts of this clonotype. The chain is built from TRBV2 and TRBJ1-1; a weak D match, TRBD1 (5 bases). The CDR3 is made up of 13 amino acids. V shed 4 bases and J shed 0 bases, with 6 bases lying between them. CDR1 SNHLY and CDR2 FYNNEI come from the germline V gene. DNA of the CDR3: TGTGCCAGCAGTGTCAGGGTGAACACTGAAGCTTTCTTT. It is translated as CASSVRVNTEAFF.

This clonotype came up many times. The chain uses TRBV10-3 and TRBJ2-3; the D is unclear. The CDR3 is 14 residues long. Trimming removed 4 bases at V and 2 bases at J, with 10 bases between. Germline CDR1 and CDR2: ENHRY and SYGVKD. CDR3 sequence reads: CAISAVDLTDTQYF. CDR3 bases: TGTGCCATCAGTGCGGTGGACCTCACAGATACGCAGTATTTT.